This TCR beta chain came from a study of blood T cells in healthy people across ages. The germline V gene has CDR1 SGDLS and CDR2 YYNGEE. CDR3 size: 14 residues. Researchers report isolating at least 7 million PBMCs per sample. Of note for this clonotype: Its antigen is undetermined.

General study results and limits: Donors of long life had a larger count of naive CD4+ cells and greater diversity than aged donors. Changes seen in expanded clonotypes were possibly confounded by donor CMV status left unknown.

Then a second PCR, running about 6 to 12 cycles, was carried out with a sample-barcoded 5' primer and a J-beta primer mix. TCRdb ran MiXCR on the 5' RACE reads and lists one entry per CDR3 protein. The table shows 700,000 or so distinct CDR3 sequences, with 35% to 50% occurring only once. What was sequenced was blood. This receptor was identified in a man older than 75 in good health. The V call is TRBV9, the J call TRBJ2-5; 10 bases are shared with TRBD1. The J call may be wrong; the DNA end is better matched by TRBJ2-7. The CDR3 sequence: CASSVGQGSHEQYF. CDR3 bases: TGTGCCAGCAGCGTGGGACAGGGGTCCCACGAGCAGTACTTC.